This is a list of T cell receptor beta chains from one sample in a study of blood T cell repertoires in COVID-19. Measured with immunoSEQ multiplex PCR; TCRdb has only the in-frame clones, and not every one. The profile covers 110,000 to 150,000 clones, with roughly 80% appearing a single time and around 6% taken by the ten largest. Material for sequencing was PBMCs or T cells enriched from blood (not recorded which). Receptors were obtained from a woman between 50 and 59 years old who had recovered from COVID-19. CDR3s leave out the opening cysteine and the closing phenylalanine or tryptophan. The order of the fields is clone size, V gene, J gene, CDR3 protein. Rows give clone size only sometimes, using once, few, many, or a class for an expanded clone.

>NA|TRBV29-1|TRBJ2-5
SVETRGGVPETQY
>NA|TRBV12-5|TRBJ1-1
ASGLASGGVAF
>medium-sized|TRBV4-1|TRBJ2-5
ASSPEGLAEETQY
>once|TRBV7-8|TRBJ2-1
ASGLSGDEQF
>NA|TRBV3-1/TRBV3-2|TRBJ2-4
ASSQSEQRPY
>NA|TRBV11-1|TRBJ1-4
ASSLWGGSKEKLF
>few|TRBV19|TRBJ1-5
ASQNVGGPQH
>NA|TRBV10-3|TRBJ1-2
AISGGVGELDYT
>NA|TRBV2|TRBJ2-7
ASSVGSEQY
>NA|TRBV7-9|TRBJ2-7
ASSWLGDRDGEQY
>NA|TRBV6-2/TRBV6-3|TRBJ2-1
ASSYSEVNEQF
>few|TRBV5-4|TRBJ2-7
ASSLGRFEQY
>NA|TRBV3-1/TRBV3-2|TRBJ2-1
ASSQDPFEQREQF
>NA|TRBV2|TRBJ1-3
ASSEILSGNTIY
>NA|TRBV3-1/TRBV3-2|TRBJ2-1
ASSYGGSSYNEQF
>few|TRBV4-1|TRBJ2-5
ASSQLRTGGVETQY
>NA|TRBV19|TRBJ2-5
ASSIRASGGKYQETQY
>NA|TRBV2|TRBJ1-1
ASDLGGNTEAF
>NA|TRBV5-4|TRBJ2-5
ASSFGQGKETQY
>NA|TRBV5-1|TRBJ2-1
ASSTGQGSNEQF
>few|TRBV15|TRBJ1-4
ATSRETGGGEKLF
>NA|TRBV5-5|TRBJ1-6
ASSQTLAVSPLH
>NA|TRBV2|TRBJ1-4
ASEGTPIGEKLF
>NA|TRBV2|TRBJ1-5
ASSDNGEEGVNQPQH
>many|TRBV27|TRBJ2-1
ASTPGRLADYYNEQF
>NA|TRBV6-6|TRBJ2-7
ASTNLGHEQY
>NA|TRBV28|TRBJ2-7
ASSNPGQALYEQY
>once|TRBV28|TRBJ2-7
ASSSKRLAGGAYEQY
>NA|TRBV29-1|TRBJ1-2
SVEGQGSDGYT
>NA|TRBV14|TRBJ1-5
ASSHGGRQPQH
>NA|TRBV7-2|TRBJ1-1
ASSLGSYGLATEAF
>NA|TRBV28|TRBJ1-1
ASNLGGSGEAF
>few|TRBV5-1|TRBJ2-7
ASSLLASSYEQY
>NA|TRBV28|TRBJ1-2
ASSLSQGRLGLTNYGYT
>NA|TRBV24-1|TRBJ2-5
ATSDRGTGGEETQY
>NA|TRBV7-2|TRBJ1-2
ASTIRQGGGYT
>few|TRBV6-5|TRBJ1-3
ASTLGRWGNTIY